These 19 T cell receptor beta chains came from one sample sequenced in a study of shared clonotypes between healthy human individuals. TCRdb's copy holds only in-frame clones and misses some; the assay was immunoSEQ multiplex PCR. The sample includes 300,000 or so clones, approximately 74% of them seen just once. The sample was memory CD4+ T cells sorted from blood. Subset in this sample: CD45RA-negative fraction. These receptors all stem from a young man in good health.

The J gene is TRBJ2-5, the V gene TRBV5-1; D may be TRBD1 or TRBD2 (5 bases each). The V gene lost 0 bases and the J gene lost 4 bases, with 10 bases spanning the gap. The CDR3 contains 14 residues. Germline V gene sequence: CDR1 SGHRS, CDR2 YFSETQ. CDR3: CASSLVWGSETQYF. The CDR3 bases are TGCGCCAGCAGCTTGGTGTGGGGGTCAGAGACCCAGTACTTC.

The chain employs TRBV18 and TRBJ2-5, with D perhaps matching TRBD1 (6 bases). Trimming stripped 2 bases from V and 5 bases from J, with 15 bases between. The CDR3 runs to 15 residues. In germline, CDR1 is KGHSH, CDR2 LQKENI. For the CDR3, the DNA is TGTGCCAGCTCACCAACTGGCAAAACAGGGGAGACCCAGTACTTC. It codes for CASSPTGKTGETQYF.

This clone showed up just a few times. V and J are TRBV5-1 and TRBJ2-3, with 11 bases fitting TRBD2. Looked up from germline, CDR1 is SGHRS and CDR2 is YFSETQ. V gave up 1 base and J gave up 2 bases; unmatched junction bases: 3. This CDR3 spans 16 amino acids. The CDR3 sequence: CASSLLTSGVTDTQYF. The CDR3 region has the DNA TGCGCCAGCAGCTTGTTGACTAGCGGGGTCACAGATACGCAGTATTTT.

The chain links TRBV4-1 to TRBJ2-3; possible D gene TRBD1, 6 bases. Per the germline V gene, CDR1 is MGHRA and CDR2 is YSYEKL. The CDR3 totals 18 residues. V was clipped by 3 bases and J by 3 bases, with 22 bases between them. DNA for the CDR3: TGCGCCAGCAGCCACTATTGGGTACAGGGAGTGGGTACAGATACGCAGTATTTT. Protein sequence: CASSHYWVQGVGTDTQYF.

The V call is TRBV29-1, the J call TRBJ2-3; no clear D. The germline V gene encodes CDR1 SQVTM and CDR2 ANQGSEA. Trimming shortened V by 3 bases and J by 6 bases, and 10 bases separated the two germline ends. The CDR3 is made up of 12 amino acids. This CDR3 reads CSVDLGVDTQYF. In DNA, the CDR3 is TGCAGCGTTGATCTTGGGGTTGATACGCAGTATTTT.

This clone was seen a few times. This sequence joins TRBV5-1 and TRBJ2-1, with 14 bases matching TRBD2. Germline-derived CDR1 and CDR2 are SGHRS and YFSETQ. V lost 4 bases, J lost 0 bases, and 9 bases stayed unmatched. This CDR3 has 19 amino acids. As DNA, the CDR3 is TGCGCCAGCAGCGGAAGACTAGCGGGAGGGGGTAGCTCCTACAATGAGCAGTTCTTC. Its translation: CASSGRLAGGGSSYNEQFF. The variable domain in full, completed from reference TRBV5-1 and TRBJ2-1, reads KAGVTQTPRYLIKTRGQQVTLSCSPISGHRSVSWYQQTPGQGLQFLFEYFSETQRNKGNFPGRFSGRQFSNSRSEMNVSTLELGDSALYLCASSGRLAGGGSSYNEQFFGPGTRLTVL.

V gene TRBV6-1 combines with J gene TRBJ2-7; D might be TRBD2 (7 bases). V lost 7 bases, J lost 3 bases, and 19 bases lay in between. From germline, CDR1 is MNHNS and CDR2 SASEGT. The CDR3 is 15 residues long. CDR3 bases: TGTGCCAGCACCATAAAGGGGGGGGACCTCTACGAGCAGTACTTC. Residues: CASTIKGGDLYEQYF.

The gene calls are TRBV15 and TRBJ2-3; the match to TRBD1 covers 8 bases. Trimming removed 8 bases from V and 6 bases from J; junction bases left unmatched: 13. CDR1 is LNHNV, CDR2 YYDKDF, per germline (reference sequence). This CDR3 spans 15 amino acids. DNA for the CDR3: TGTGCCACCGGAGAAGGACAGGGAAGAGGGGATACGCAGTATTTT. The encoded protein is CATGEGQGRGDTQYF.

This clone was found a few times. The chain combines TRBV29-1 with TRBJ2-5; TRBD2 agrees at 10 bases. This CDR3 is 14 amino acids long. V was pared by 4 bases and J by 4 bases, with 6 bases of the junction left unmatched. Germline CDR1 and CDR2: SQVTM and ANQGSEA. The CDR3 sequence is CSVVGAGGGETQYF. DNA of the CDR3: TGCAGCGTTGTCGGAGCGGGAGGGGGAGAGACCCAGTACTTC.

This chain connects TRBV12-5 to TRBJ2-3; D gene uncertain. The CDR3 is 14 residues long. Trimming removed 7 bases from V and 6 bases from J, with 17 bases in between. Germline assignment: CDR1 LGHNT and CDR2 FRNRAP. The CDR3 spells CASAKIPNSDTQYF. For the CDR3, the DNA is TGTGCTAGTGCTAAGATCCCGAATTCGGATACGCAGTATTTT.

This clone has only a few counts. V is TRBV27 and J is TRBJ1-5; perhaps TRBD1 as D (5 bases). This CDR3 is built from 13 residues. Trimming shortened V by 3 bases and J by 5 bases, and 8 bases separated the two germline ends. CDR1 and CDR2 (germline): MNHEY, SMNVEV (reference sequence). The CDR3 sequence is CASSFFRDQPQHF. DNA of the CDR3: TGTGCCAGCAGTTTTTTCAGGGATCAGCCCCAGCATTTT.

CDR3 sequence reads: CASSTLTARTDTQYF. Here the CDR3 DNA reads TGCGCCAGCAGTACGCTCACGGCCCGCACAGATACGCAGTATTTT. This chain joins TRBV5-1 and TRBJ2-3; D is unclear. CDR3 length equals 15 residues. CDR1 and CDR2 (germline): SGHRS, YFSETQ. V was cut by 5 bases and J by 1 base, with 14 bases left in between.

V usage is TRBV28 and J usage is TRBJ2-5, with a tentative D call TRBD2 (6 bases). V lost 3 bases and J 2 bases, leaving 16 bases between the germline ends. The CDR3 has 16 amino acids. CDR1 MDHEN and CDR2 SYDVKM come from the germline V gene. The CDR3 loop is CASSLGGPAGQETQYF. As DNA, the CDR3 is TGTGCCAGCAGTTTGGGTGGACCTGCGGGACAAGAGACCCAGTACTTC.

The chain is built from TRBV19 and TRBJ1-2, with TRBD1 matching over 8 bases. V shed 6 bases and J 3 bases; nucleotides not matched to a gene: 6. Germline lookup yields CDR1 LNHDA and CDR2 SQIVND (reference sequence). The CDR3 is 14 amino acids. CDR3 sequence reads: CASSPTGGDYGYTF. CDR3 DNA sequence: TGTGCCAGTAGCCCTACAGGGGGTGACTATGGCTACACCTTC.

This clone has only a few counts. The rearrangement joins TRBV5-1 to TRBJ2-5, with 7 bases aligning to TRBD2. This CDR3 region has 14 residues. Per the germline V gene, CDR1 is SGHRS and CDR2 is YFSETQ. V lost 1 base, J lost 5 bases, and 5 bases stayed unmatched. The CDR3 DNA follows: TGCGCCAGCAGCTTGTTATGGGAGGGGGAGACCCAGTACTTC. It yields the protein CASSLLWEGETQYF. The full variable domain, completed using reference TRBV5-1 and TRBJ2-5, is KAGVTQTPRYLIKTRGQQVTLSCSPISGHRSVSWYQQTPGQGLQFLFEYFSETQRNKGNFPGRFSGRQFSNSRSEMNVSTLELGDSALYLCASSLLWEGETQYFGPGTRLLVL.

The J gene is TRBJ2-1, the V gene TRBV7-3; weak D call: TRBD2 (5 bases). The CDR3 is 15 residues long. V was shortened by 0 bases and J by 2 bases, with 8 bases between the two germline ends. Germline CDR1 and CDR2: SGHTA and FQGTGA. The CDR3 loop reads CASSLTGNPYNEQFF. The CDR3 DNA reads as TGTGCCAGCAGCTTAACCGGGAACCCCTACAATGAGCAGTTCTTC.

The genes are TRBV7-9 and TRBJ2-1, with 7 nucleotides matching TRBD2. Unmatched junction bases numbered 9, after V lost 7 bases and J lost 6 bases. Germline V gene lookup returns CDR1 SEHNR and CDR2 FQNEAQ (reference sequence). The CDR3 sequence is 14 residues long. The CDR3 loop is CASTLSGIGNEQFF. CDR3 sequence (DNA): TGTGCCAGCACCCTCAGCGGGATAGGCAATGAGCAGTTCTTC.

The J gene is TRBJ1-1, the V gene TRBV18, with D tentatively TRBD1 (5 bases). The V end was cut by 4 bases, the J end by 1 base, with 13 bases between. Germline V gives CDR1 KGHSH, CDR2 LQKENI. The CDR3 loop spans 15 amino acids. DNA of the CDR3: TGTGCCAGCTCACGTGGGCAGGGTCCGAACACTGAAGCTTTCTTT. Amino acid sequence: CASSRGQGPNTEAFF.

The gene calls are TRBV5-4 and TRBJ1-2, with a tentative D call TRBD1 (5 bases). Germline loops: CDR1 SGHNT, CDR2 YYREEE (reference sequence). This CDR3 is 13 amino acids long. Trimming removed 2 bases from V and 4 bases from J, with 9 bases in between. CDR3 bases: TGTGCCAGCAGCTTAGGGGAACGCTATGGCTACACCTTC. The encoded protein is CASSLGERYGYTF.